This entry is about one T cell receptor beta chain. The target antigen is unknown. Method: immunoSEQ multiplex PCR; TCRdb's copy keeps in-frame clones and lacks some. The sample lists some 30,000 clones; around 74% were seen once. The CDR3 contains 14 residues. Deletions cut 5 bases from V and 7 bases from J, with 17 bases between. Germline lookup yields CDR1 MNHEY and CDR2 SMNVEV (reference sequence). The entry originates in a study of OX40 agonist ivuxolimab in advanced cancers. The wider study: With ivuxolimab, an agonistic anti-OX40 (CD134) antibody, patients were treated. Overall study results and limits: Certain nonresponders additionally had low normalized T-cell clonal expansion.

Enrollment shut out patients with autoimmune disease history or systemic immunosuppression. The chain employs TRBV27 and TRBJ1-1; a weak D match, TRBD1 (6 bases). The sequence was obtained from an adult with an advanced solid tumor such as melanoma, head and neck, liver or kidney cancer. The source material was CD4+ or CD8+ T cells sorted from blood, sampled in a trial of the OX40 agonist ivuxolimab. The CDR3 nucleotides read TGTGCCAGCAGTCCGACTCACAGGGTAAATGAAGCTTTCTTT. This gives the protein CASSPTHRVNEAFF.